The entry below describes one TCR beta chain. Its specificity is not known. This entry is derived from a study of T-cell reconstitution after alpha-beta-depleted transplantation in children. General study points: About two months after transplant, alpha-beta T cells reportedly came from several hundred expanded graft clones. T cells produced anew were the main source of T-cell counts and diversity one year after transplant.

As it was prepared, the TCRbeta library received unique molecular identifiers. Using its own MiXCR run on the PCR reads, TCRdb lists one record per CDR3 protein. Of about 440,000 distinct CDR3 sequences listed, roughly 43% were seen once; the top ten hold roughly 27%. Germline values: CDR1 DFQATT, CDR2 SNEGSKA (reference sequence). Unmatched junction bases numbered 8, after V lost 2 bases and J lost 2 bases. The CDR3 length is 16 residues. The starting material was PBMCs, obtained before TCRalphabeta/CD19-depleted stem cell transplant. J is TRBJ2-1 and V is TRBV20-1; TRBD2 matches 8 bases. This sequence was found in a girl aged 2-10 years with aplastic anemia, due to receive a stem cell transplant. As DNA, the CDR3 is TGCAGTGCTAGACTCCGGGAGGGCCAGCCCTACAATGAGCAGTTCTTC. Protein: CSARLREGQPYNEQFF.